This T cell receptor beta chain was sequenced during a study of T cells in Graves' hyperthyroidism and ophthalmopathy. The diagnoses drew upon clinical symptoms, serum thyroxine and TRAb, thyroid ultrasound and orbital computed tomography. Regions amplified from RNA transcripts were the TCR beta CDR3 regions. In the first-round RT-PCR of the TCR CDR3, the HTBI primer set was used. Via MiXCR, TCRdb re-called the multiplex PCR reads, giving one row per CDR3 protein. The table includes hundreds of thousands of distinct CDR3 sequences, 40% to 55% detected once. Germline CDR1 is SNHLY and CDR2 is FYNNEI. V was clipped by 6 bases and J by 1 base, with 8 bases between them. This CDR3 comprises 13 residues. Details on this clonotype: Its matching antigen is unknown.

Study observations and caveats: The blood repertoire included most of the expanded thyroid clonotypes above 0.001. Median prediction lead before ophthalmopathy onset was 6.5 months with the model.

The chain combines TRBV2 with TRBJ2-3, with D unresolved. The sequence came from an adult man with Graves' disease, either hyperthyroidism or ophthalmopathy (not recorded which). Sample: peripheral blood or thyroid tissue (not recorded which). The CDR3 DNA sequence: TGTGCCAGCAGGACGTGGGGCACAGATACGCAGTATTTT. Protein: CASRTWGTDTQYF.